One T cell receptor (beta chain) is described in this entry. Its target is not known. This CDR3 is built from 18 residues. The V gene lost 5 bases and the J gene lost 3 bases, with 23 bases spanning the gap. Germline V gene sequence: CDR1 MDHEN, CDR2 SYDVKM. At the deep level, the assay was run. Clones were read by immunoSEQ multiplex PCR, and TCRdb kept only the in-frame ones, dropping some. The sample has 2 million to 2.5 million clones; 85% to 95% are singletons. The entry originates in a study of shared clonotypes between healthy human individuals. Across the study: Three plates were used per donor for CD4 naive, three for CD4 memory, two for CD8 naive and one for CD8 memory.

Findings and limits, study-wide: Relative to clonotypes present in all four donors, those not shared had lower generation probabilities. The sharing of about 5% of naive CD4 clonotypes was seen across a handful of donors.

J is TRBJ2-4 and V is TRBV28; D might be TRBD2 (5 bases). This TCR came from a man younger than 30 in good health. Some clones in this sample may be carry-over from other donors' samples. The sequenced sample was naive CD4+ T cells from PBMCs. The subset denotes: CD45RA+ positively selected. CDR3 bases: TGTGCCAGCAGTCAGCCACCGGGTCTAGCCAATGGCAAAAACATTCAGTACTTC. It specifies CASSQPPGLANGKNIQYF.